Below, 9 T cell receptor beta chains from the same sample are listed, as sequenced in a study of OX40 agonist ivuxolimab in advanced cancers. Assay: immunoSEQ multiplex PCR; the TCRdb copy retains only in-frame clones and omits some. Of tens of thousands of clones in the sample, 85% were seen once. The material was CD4+ or CD8+ T cells sorted from blood, obtained in a trial of the OX40 agonist ivuxolimab. The receptor set was obtained from an adult with an advanced solid tumor such as melanoma, head and neck, liver or kidney cancer.

The chain combines TRBV19 with TRBJ2-2; TRBD2 agrees at 15 bases. This CDR3 region has 17 residues. The V gene end was trimmed by 7 bases and the J gene end by 4 bases; junction bases not matched to a gene: 7. In germline, CDR1 is LNHDA, CDR2 SQIVND (reference sequence). DNA of the CDR3: TGTGCCAGTACCGGGACTAGCGGGAGGCGGGGCACCGGGGAGCTGTTTTTT. Amino acid sequence: CASTGTSGRRGTGELFF.

This clone came up a few times. A read error may produce the germline difference seen at one junction end. The gene calls are TRBV7-7 and TRBJ2-1; the match to TRBD1 covers 7 bases. In germline, CDR1 is SSHAT, CDR2 FNYEAQ (reference sequence). The CDR3 is 15 amino acids. CDR3 coding DNA: TGTGCTAGCAGCTTAGGGGACAGAGCCTACAATGAGCAGTTCTTC. The encoded protein is CASSLGDRAYNEQFF.

The chain links TRBV19 to TRBJ2-1; 13 nucleotides align to TRBD2. V lost 4 bases and J lost 10; bases outside the gene matches: 7. This CDR3 spans 15 amino acids. CDR1 LNHDA and CDR2 SQIVND come from the germline V gene (reference sequence). The CDR3 DNA reads TGTGCCAGTAGTACGTCACTAGCGGGAGGGCGCGAGCAGTTCTTC. It yields the protein CASSTSLAGGREQFF. Supplemented by reference TRBV19 and TRBJ2-1, the full variable domain reads DGGITQSPKYLFRKEGQNVTLSCEQNLNHDAMYWYRQDPGQGLRLIYYSQIVNDFQKGDIAEGYSVSREKKESFPLTVTSAQKNPTAFYLCASSTSLAGGREQFFGPGTRLTVL.

The chain employs TRBV10-3 and TRBJ2-7; 8 bases are shared with TRBD2. The germline V gene has CDR1 ENHRY and CDR2 SYGVKD. The CDR3 consists of 17 residues. V lost 0 bases and J lost 4; bases outside the gene matches: 11. The CDR3 bases are TGTGCCATCAGTGAGTCTACTAGCGGTATCCAGACTTACGAGCAGTACTTC. This gives the protein CAISESTSGIQTYEQYF.

This clone appeared once. V is TRBV5-4 and J is TRBJ2-3; D is undetermined. With 2 bases removed from V and 6 bases from J, the gap between germline ends came to 13 bases. CDR1 and CDR2 (germline): SGHNT, YYREEE (reference sequence). CDR3 length: 14 amino acids. The CDR3: CASSFGSAVDTQYF. The CDR3 DNA is TGTGCCAGCAGCTTTGGGTCGGCGGTGGATACGCAGTATTTT.

The chain employs TRBV29-1 and TRBJ2-3; D is unresolved. CDR3 length equals 15 residues. Trimming took off 0 bases at V and 2 bases at J, with 12 bases between the two ends. Germline CDR1 is SQVTM and CDR2 is ANQGSEA. CDR3 bases: TGCAGCGTTGAAGATGTTGAGACACCCACAGATACGCAGTATTTT. As protein: CSVEDVETPTDTQYF.

The chain has TRBV9 and TRBJ1-2; D is unresolved. The V and J ends lost 0 bases and 0 bases respectively, with 6 bases between them. The germline gives CDR1 SGDLS, CDR2 YYNGEE. This CDR3 comprises 14 residues. CDR3 coding DNA: TGTGCCAGCAGCGTAGATCCAGCTAACTATGGCTACACCTTC. Protein: CASSVDPANYGYTF.

The chain's CDR3 is CASSQDGRWGGYTF. DNA of the CDR3: TGCGCCAGCAGCCAAGATGGTAGGTGGGGCGGCTACACCTTC. This chain links TRBV4-1 with TRBJ1-2; maybe TRBD1 (5 bases). This CDR3 comprises 14 residues. The V and J ends lost 0 bases and 8 bases respectively, with 13 bases between them. Germline lookup yields CDR1 MGHRA and CDR2 YSYEKL.

The chain has TRBV27 and TRBJ1-5; no definite D call. Germline V gene sequence: CDR1 MNHEY, CDR2 SMNVEV (reference sequence). The ends were cut back, 1 base at V and 4 bases at J, with 17 bases in the middle. This CDR3 is 17 amino acids long. The CDR3 here is CASSLYSLNSWNQPQHF. The CDR3 nucleotides read TGTGCCAGCAGTTTATACTCTTTAAACTCCTGGAATCAGCCCCAGCATTTT.